This T cell receptor beta chain was identified during a study of T cell responses to AZD1222 COVID-19 vaccine. About the study: Pooled in the analysis were second doses at about 4 or about 12 weeks. Study outcomes and limitations: Spike was spanned by vaccine-associated CD4 TCRs, with dominance at 160-218 and 743-854. Reports indicate that nearly half of spike-specific TCRs are directed at unmutated variant regions. The peak T cell response came first, and repertoires were sampled only after it.

On this clone itself: The antigen remains undetermined.

The CDR3 has 19 residues. CDR1 and CDR2 (germline): LGHNA, YNFKEQ. The V segment lost 4 bases and the J segment 2 bases; nucleotides outside the gene matches: 19. Libraries were prepared by immunoSEQ multiplex PCR; TCRdb keeps only in-frame clonotypes and omits some of them. The sample includes some 160,000 clones, approximately 93% seen only once; the top ten take around 0.96%. The clonotype originates from an adult in good health. The chain recombines TRBV4-2 with TRBJ1-2, with TRBD1 matching over 7 bases. The source was peripheral blood, collected on day 0 of AZD1222 vaccination. CDR3 coding DNA: TGTGCCAGCAGCCGAACAGGGGCCCCTCGAGCCTCTCCAAACTATGGCTACACCTTC. It encodes CASSRTGAPRASPNYGYTF.